This T cell receptor beta chain originates from a study of T cells in Graves' hyperthyroidism and ophthalmopathy. Whole-study results and caveats: By a 13 V-J model, ophthalmopathy was set apart from stable hyperthyroidism.

RNA transcripts gave rise to amplified TCR beta CDR3 regions. During a first-round RT-PCR of the TCR CDR3, the HTBI primer set was used. MiXCR, run by TCRdb on the multiplex PCR reads, gives a single entry per CDR3 protein. The sample holds fewer than 900,000 distinct CDR3 sequences; approximately 19% are singletons and the top ten take over 15%. Notes on this clonotype: Antigen: not known.

With a duration under 2 months, the hyperthyroidism was newly diagnosed in patients aged 18 to 65. V lost 6 bases and J lost 1, with 3 bases in between. Germline CDR1 and CDR2: ENHRY and SYGVKD. The CDR3 spans 11 residues. The sequenced sample was blood. The sequence was obtained from a woman aged 50 to 60 with Graves' hyperthyroidism that later progressed to Graves' ophthalmopathy. The chain combines TRBV10-3 with TRBJ1-1; D is undetermined. The CDR3: CAIRENTEAFF. For the CDR3, the DNA is TGTGCCATCAGAGAGAACACTGAAGCTTTCTTT.